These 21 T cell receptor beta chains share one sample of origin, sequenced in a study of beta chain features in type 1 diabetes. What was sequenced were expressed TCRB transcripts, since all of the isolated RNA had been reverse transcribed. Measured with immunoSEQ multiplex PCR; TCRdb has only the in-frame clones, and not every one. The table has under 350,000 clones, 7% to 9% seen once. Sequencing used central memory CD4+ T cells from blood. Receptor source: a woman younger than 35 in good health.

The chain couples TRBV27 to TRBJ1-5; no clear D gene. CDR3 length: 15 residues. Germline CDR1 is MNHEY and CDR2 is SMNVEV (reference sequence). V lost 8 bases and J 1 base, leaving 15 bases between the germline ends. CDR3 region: CASGRRVGSNQPQHF. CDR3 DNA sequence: TGTGCCAGCGGACGGAGGGTTGGGAGCAATCAGCCCCAGCATTTT.

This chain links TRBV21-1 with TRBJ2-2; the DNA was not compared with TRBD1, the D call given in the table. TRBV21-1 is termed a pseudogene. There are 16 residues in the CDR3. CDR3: CASSKEHRSNTGELFF. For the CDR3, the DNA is TGTGCCAGCAGCAAAGAGCACAGGTCGAACACCGGGGAGCTGTTTTTT.

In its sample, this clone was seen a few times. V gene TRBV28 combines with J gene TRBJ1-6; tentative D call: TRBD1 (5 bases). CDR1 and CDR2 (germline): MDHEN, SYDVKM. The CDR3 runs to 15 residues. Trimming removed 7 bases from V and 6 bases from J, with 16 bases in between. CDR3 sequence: CASKLDSLPNSPLHF. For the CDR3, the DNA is TGTGCCAGCAAACTAGACAGCCTCCCTAATTCACCCCTCCACTTT.

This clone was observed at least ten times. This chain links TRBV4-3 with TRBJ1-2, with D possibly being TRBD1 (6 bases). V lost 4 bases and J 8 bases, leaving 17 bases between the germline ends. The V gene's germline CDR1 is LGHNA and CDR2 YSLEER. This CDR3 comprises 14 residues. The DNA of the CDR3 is TGCGCCAGCAGCCCTTCCAGGGGCGGACGAGGCTACACCTTC. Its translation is CASSPSRGGRGYTF.

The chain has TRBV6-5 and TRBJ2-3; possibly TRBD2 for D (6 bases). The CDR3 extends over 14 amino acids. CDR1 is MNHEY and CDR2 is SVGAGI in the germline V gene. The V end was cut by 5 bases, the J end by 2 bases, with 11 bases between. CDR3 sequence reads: CASSAGLTTDTQYF. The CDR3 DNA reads TGTGCCAGCAGTGCGGGACTTACCACAGATACGCAGTATTTT.

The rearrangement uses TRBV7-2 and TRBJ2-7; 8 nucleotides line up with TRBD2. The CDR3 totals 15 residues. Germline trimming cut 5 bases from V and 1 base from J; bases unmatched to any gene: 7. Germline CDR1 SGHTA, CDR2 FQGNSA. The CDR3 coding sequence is TGTGCCAGCAGCCGCCAGGCGGGAGGATCCTACGAGCAGTACTTC. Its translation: CASSRQAGGSYEQYF.

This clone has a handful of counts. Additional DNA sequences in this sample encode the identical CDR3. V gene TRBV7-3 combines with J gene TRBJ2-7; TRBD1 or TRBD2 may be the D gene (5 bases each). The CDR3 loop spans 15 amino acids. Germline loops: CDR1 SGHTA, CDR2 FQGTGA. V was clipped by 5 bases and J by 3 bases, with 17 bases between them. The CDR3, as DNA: TGTGCCAGCAGCCGGGGTGAAGGGGTTAGCTACGAGCAGTACTTC. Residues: CASSRGEGVSYEQYF.

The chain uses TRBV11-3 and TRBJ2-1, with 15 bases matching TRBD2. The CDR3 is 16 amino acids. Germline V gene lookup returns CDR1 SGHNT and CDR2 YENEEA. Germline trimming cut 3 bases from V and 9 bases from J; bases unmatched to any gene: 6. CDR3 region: CASSFSGLAGGVEQFF. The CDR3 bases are TGTGCCAGCAGCTTCTCCGGACTAGCGGGAGGGGTTGAGCAGTTCTTC.

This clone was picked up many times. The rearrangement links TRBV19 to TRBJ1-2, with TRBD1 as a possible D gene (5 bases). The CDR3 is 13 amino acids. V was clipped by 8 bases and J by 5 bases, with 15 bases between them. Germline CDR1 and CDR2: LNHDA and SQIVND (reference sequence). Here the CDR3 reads CASWSGTAYGYTF. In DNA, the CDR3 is TGTGCCAGTTGGTCCGGGACGGCTTATGGCTACACCTTC.

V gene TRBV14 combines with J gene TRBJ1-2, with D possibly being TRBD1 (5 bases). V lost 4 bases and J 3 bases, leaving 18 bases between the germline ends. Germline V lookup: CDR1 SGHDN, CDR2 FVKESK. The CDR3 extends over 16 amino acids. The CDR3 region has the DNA TGTGCCAGCAGCCCCGGGCGTGGGCAGGGACACTATGGCTACACCTTC. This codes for CASSPGRGQGHYGYTF.

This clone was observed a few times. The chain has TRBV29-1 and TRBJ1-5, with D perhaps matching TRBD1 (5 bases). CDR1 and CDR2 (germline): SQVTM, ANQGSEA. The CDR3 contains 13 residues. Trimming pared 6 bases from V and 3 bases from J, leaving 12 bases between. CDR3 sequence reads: CSVAQALNQPQHF. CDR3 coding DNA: TGCAGCGTGGCACAGGCGCTCAATCAGCCCCAGCATTTT.

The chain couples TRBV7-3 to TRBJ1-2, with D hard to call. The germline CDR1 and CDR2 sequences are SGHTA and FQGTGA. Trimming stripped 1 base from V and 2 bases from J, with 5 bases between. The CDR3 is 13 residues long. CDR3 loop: CASSLNGNYGYTF. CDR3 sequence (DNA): TGTGCCAGCAGCTTAAATGGGAACTATGGCTACACCTTC. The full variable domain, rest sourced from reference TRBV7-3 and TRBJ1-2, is GAGVSQTPSNKVTEKGKYVELRCDPISGHTALYWYRQSLGQGPEFLIYFQGTGAADDSGLPNDRFFAVRPEGSVSTLKIQRTERGDSAVYLCASSLNGNYGYTFGSGTRLTVV.

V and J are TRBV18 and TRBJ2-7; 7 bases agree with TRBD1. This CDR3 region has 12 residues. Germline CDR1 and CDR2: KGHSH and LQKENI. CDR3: CASSPGQSKPSV. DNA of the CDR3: TGTGCCAGCTCACCGGGACAGTCAAAGCCCAGCGTC.

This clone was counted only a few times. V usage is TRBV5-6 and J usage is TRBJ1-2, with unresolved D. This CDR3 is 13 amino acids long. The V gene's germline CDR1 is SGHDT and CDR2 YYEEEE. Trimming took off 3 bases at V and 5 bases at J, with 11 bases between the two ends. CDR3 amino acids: CASSSRHEYGYTF. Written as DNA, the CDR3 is TGTGCCAGCAGCTCCAGACATGAATATGGCTACACCTTC.

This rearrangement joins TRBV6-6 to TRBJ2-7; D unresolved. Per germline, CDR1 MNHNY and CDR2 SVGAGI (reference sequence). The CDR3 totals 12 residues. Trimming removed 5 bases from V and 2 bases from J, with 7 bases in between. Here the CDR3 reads CASSPQAYEQYF. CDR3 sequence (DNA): TGTGCCAGCAGTCCCCAGGCCTACGAGCAGTACTTC.

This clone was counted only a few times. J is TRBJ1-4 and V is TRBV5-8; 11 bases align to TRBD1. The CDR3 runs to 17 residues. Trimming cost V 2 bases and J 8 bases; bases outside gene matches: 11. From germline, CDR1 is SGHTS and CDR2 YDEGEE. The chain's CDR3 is CASSFGTGGSLKEKLFF. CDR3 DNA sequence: TGTGCCAGCAGCTTCGGGACAGGGGGGTCGTTGAAAGAAAAACTGTTTTTT.

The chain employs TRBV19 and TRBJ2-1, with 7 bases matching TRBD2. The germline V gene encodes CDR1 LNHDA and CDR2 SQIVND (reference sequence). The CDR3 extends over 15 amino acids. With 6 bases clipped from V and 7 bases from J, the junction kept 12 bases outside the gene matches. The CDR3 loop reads CASRFEGGPGNEQFF. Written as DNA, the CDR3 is TGTGCCAGTAGGTTTGAGGGAGGGCCGGGGAATGAGCAGTTCTTC.

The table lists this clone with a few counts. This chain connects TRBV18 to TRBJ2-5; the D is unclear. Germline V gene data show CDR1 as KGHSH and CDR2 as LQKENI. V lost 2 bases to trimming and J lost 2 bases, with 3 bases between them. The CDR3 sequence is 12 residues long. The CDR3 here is CASSPAQETQYF. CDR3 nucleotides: TGTGCCAGCTCACCAGCTCAAGAGACCCAGTACTTC.

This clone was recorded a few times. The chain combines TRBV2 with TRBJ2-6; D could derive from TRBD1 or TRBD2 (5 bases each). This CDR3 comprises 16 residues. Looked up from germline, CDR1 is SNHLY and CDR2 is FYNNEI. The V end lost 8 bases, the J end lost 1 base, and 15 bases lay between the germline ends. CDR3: CASGRDRASGANVLTF. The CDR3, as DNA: TGTGCCAGCGGCCGGGACCGGGCGTCTGGGGCCAACGTCCTGACTTTC.

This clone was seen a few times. Here the CDR3 reads CASSPFTGNYGYTF. The CDR3 DNA sequence: TGTGCCAGTAGCCCGTTTACAGGGAACTATGGCTACACCTTC. The chain employs TRBV19 and TRBJ1-2, with a possible D match to TRBD1 (6 bases). The V and J ends lost 6 bases and 2 bases respectively, with 13 bases between them. The length of the CDR3 is 14 residues. The germline CDR1 and CDR2 sequences are LNHDA and SQIVND (reference sequence).

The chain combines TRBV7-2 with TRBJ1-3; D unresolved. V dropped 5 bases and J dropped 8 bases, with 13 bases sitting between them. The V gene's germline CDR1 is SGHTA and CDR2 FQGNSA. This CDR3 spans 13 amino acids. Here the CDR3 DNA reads TGTGCCAGCAGCCCACGGGGAGCGGACACCATATATTTT. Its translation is CASSPRGADTIYF.